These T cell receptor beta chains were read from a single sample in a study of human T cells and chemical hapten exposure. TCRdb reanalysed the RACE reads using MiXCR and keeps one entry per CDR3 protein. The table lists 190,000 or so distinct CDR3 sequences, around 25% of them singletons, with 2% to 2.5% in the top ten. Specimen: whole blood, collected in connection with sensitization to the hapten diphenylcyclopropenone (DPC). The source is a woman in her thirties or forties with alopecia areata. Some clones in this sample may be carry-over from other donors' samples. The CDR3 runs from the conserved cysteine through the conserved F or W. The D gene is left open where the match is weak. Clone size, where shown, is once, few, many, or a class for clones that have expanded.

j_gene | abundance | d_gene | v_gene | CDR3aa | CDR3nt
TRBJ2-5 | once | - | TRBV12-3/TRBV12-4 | CASRRGWGQETQYF | TGTGCCAGCAGGAGGGGCTGGGGCCAAGAGACCCAGTACTTC
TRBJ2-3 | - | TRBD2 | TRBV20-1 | CSASGLAGGQTPDTQYF | TGCAGTGCTTCTGGACTAGCGGGAGGGCAAACGCCAGATACGCAGTATTTT
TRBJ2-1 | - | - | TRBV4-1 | CASSQEYTGQRSYNEQFF | TGCGCCAGCAGCCAAGAATACACCGGGCAACGATCCTACAATGAGCAGTTCTTC
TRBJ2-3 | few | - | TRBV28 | CASSLGSSSRADTQYF | TGTGCCAGCAGTTTGGGTAGTTCGTCCAGGGCAGATACGCAGTATTTT
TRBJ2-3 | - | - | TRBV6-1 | CASSTGEVDTQYF | TGTGCCAGCTCGACGGGAGAGGTAGATACGCAGTATTTT
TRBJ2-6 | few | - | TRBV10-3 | CAISEGNSGANVLTF | TGTGCCATCAGTGAGGGGAATTCTGGGGCCAACGTCCTGACTTTC
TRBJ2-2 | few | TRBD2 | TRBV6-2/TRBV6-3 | CASSYPVDSGRPNTGELFF | TGTGCCAGCAGTTACCCTGTAGATAGCGGGAGACCGAACACCGGGGAGCTGTTTTTT
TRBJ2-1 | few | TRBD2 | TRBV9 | CASSAPTSGIYNEQFF | TGTGCCAGCAGCGCCCCGACTAGCGGAATATACAATGAGCAGTTCTTC
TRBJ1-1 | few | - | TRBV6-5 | CASKRQEMNTEAFF | TGTGCCAGCAAAAGGCAGGAGATGAACACTGAAGCTTTCTTT
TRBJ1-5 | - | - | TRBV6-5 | CASSRGQPNQPQHF | TGTGCCAGCAGTCGTGGGCAGCCCAATCAGCCCCAGCATTTT
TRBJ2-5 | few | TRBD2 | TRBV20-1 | CSARDPWGTSGSGGETQYF | TGCAGTGCTAGAGACCCATGGGGGACTAGCGGGAGCGGGGGGGAGACCCAGTACTTC
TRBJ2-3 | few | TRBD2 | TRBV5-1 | CASSGLAGVVDTQYF | TGCGCCAGCAGCGGACTAGCGGGAGTTGTAGATACGCAGTATTTT
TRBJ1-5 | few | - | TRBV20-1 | CSANRETQHF | TGCAGTGCTAATAGAGAGACCCAGCATTTT
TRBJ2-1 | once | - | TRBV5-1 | CASSFGGTEQFF | TGCGCCAGCAGCTTTGGGGGAACTGAGCAGTTCTTC
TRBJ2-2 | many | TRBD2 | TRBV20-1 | CSARAASGSWTGELFF | TGCAGTGCTAGAGCGGCTAGCGGGAGTTGGACCGGGGAGCTGTTTTTT
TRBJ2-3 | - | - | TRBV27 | CASINREADTQYF | TGTGCCAGCATCAACAGGGAAGCAGATACGCAGTATTTT
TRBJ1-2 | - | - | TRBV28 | CASRGQFNYGYTF | TGTGCCAGCAGAGGACAGTTTAACTATGGCTACACCTTC
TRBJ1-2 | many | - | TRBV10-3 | CAISFGEYGYTF | TGTGCCATCAGTTTTGGGGAGTATGGCTACACCTTC
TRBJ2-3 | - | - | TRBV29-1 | CSVGRTGDTDTQYF | TGCAGCGTGGGGAGGACAGGAGACACAGATACGCAGTATTTT
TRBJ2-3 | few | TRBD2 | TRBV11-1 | CASSLAGTSGYTDTQYF | TGTGCCAGCAGCTTAGCAGGGACTAGCGGATACACAGATACGCAGTATTTT
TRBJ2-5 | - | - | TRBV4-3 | CASSPAASRLGETQYF | TGCGCCAGCAGCCCGGCCGCCAGTCGTCTTGGAGAGACCCAGTACTTC
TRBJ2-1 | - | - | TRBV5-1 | CASSPTAGRSYNEQFF | TGCGCCAGCAGCCCCACGGCGGGCCGCTCCTACAATGAGCAGTTCTTC
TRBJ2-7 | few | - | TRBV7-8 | CASGRGSYEQYF | TGTGCCAGCGGCAGGGGAAGCTACGAGCAGTACTTC
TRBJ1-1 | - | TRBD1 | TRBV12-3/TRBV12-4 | CASSRGQSGRGTEAFF | TGTGCCAGCAGTCGGGGACAGTCAGGTAGAGGCACTGAAGCTTTCTTT
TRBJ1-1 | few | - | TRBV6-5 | CASSRRGGLVTEAFF | TGTGCCAGCAGCCGACGGGGGGGGTTGGTCACTGAAGCTTTCTTT